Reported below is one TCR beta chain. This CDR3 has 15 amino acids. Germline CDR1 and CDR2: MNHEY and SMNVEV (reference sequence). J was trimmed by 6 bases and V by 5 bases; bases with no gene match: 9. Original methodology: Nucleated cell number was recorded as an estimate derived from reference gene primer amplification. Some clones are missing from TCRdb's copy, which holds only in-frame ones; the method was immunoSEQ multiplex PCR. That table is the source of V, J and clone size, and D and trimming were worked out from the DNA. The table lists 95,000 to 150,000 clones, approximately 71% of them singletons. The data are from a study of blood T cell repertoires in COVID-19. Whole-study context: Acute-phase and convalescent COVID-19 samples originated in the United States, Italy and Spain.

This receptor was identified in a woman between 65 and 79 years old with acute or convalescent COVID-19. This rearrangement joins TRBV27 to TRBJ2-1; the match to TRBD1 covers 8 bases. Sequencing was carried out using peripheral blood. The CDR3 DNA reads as TGTGCCAGCAGTGGTCCAGGACAGGGTACCAATGAGCAGTTCTTC. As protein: CASSGPGQGTNEQFF.